Listed here are 2 T cell receptor beta chains from one sample, sequenced in a study of cytomegalovirus exposure and HLA in healthy donors. Amplification used 60 Vbeta primers and 13 Jbeta primers. Measured with immunoSEQ multiplex PCR; TCRdb has only the in-frame clones, and not every one. Here the sample table reports 130,000 or so clones. Sequencing input: PBMCs. The source of these receptors is a woman between 18 and 29 years old in good health and CMV-seronegative.

The gene calls are TRBV5-1 and TRBJ2-2; D perhaps matches TRBD2 (6 bases). V was clipped by 5 bases and J by 4 bases, with 15 bases between them. Germline V CDR1 and CDR2: SGHRS, YFSETQ. This CDR3 region has 15 residues. The CDR3 sequence is CASRPPGVATGELFF. CDR3 nucleotides: TGCGCCAGCAGACCACCGGGAGTGGCCACCGGGGAGCTGTTTTTT.

The chain recombines TRBV5-1 with TRBJ2-7; 12 bases line up with TRBD2. The V segment lost 4 bases and the J segment 2 bases; nucleotides outside the gene matches: 4. Germline CDR1 is SGHRS and CDR2 is YFSETQ. This CDR3 spans 15 amino acids. The CDR3 protein is CASSVTSGSAYEQYV. The CDR3 nucleotides are TGCGCCAGCAGCGTGACTAGCGGGAGCGCCTACGAGCAGTACGTC.